This TCR beta chain was recorded in a study of T cell responses to AZD1222 COVID-19 vaccine (dated by TCRdb to 2020 to 2023). With respect to the entire study: AZD1222 recipients with second doses at about 4 weeks or about 12 weeks were pooled, because spike-specific TCR depth and breadth did not differ between schedules. A total of 233 trial participants underwent TCR sequencing, of whom approximately 200 had received two doses of AZD1222 and approximately 25 had received two doses of the MenACWY control vaccine. Enrollment into the trials was organized by age into subgroups of 18-55, 56-69 and 70-plus years, and those subgroups contained roughly 140, 27 and 60 TCR-sequenced participants, respectively.

The paper's findings and limits, for the study overall: Participants were mostly white British and included more females than males, and it was suggested by the authors that clonal diversity may have been underestimated. Epitopes outside the regions mutated in the B.1.351 and B.1.1.7 variants were reportedly recognized by nearly half of the unique spike-specific TCRs. Only 5 to 7 AZD1222 recipients were SARS-CoV-2 seropositive at baseline, limiting conclusions about previously exposed vaccinees. Because no samples from the day 14 peak response were available, repertoires could be characterized only after the peak T cell response. In the small 56-69-year group, the increase in depth fell short of significance, most likely because of low power. After two AZD1222 doses, both the breadth and the depth of spike-specific TCRs were significantly higher than at day 0 and than in MenACWY recipients. The whole spike protein was spanned by vaccine-associated CD4 TCRs, and dominant responses were seen in regions 160-218 and 743-854.

The CDR3 regions of human TCRbeta chains were subjected to immunosequencing. Per the authors' processing: TCRs in the repertoires were matched against a reference library of SARS-CoV-2-specific TCRs that had been generated with the MIRA antigen-specificity platform. Breadth was defined as the fraction of unique TCRs that were SARS-CoV-2-associated, and depth was defined as the fraction of total T cells that were SARS-CoV-2-associated. Using the MIRA data, every spike-specific TCR was mapped to the spike region that the TCR reacted to and assigned to either a CD4 or a CD8 class. Log10-transformed breadth and depth values were compared by one-way ANOVA with Sidak's multiple comparisons tests. The immuneACCESS repertoire file appears here via TCRdb, limited to in-frame rearrangements. These files lack a portion of the clones; in checked studies, under half of the deficit traces to unresolved V genes, and the cause of the others is not known. V, J and clone size were drawn from that table, and D and trimming were deduced from the DNA. The sample yields more than 150,000 clones; around 94% were counted once. In total, the top ten clones hold about 0.64% of the sample.

This sample's time point label indicates: baseline before first vaccination. Vaccinee samples came from UK trials COV001 and COV002, including a single-blind randomized controlled phase 2/3 trial of AZD1222 (ChAdOx1 nCoV-19) in healthy adults. For TCRbeta chain sequencing, PBMC samples from trial participants were taken at day 0 and at day 28 after the second dose. Ends trimmed: V by 3 bases, J by 2 bases; bases unmatched to a gene: 6. The CDR3 contains 14 residues, cysteine and phenylalanine counted. Here the CDR3 DNA is all that survives: 42 bases in frame from base 1. CDR1 and CDR2 are read off the germline V gene (reference sequence) as GTSNPN and SVGIG. Points on this clone: Its antigen is currently not known. One base away there is no much larger clone; base qualities are not given.

The clonotype was recovered from an adult in good health. The sequences come from peripheral blood, collected on day 0 of AZD1222 vaccination. The V gene is TRBV30 and the J gene is TRBJ1-1; a stretch of 7 junction bases matches TRBD1. The bases read TGTGCCTGGAGCCCGGGACAGATAAACACTGAAGCTTTCTTT. It translates to CAWSPGQINTEAFF.